The source of this TCR beta chain is a study of molecular identifiers for immune sequencing clone quantification. This clonotype was seen many times. Germline V gene sequence: CDR1 MGHDK, CDR2 SYGVNS. This CDR3 spans 12 amino acids. Trimming took 4 bases from V and 7 from J, leaving 11 bases between them. TCRdb used MiXCR to reprocess the PCR reads, holding one entry per CDR3 protein. The data contain about 640,000 distinct CDR3 sequences, just under 20% of them singletons. This TCR came from a human donor in good health. Some libraries in this study had Jurkat cell RNA spiked in. Material for sequencing was naive CD8+ T cells from blood, with Jurkat cell RNA spiked in. The subset is: FACS-sorted CD8+CD4-CCR7+CD45RA+ naive T cells. The rearrangement uses TRBV25-1 and TRBJ2-7, with D unclear. This chain's CDR3 is CASSVGPYEQYF. The DNA of the CDR3 is TGTGCCAGCAGTGTAGGTCCGTATGAGCAGTACTTC.